A selection of T cell receptor beta chains follows, all from one sample in a study of blood T cells in healthy people across ages. TCRdb re-called the 5' RACE reads through MiXCR, storing one row per CDR3 protein. The sample lists 500,000 to 600,000 distinct CDR3 sequences, 27% occurring once. Specimen: blood. These receptors were taken from a woman aged 70-85 years in good health. Both conserved end residues are part of each CDR3.

cdr3_length: 15
j_call: TRBJ1-4
v_call: TRBV5-1
cdr3_aa: CASSPGGAANEKLFF

cdr3_length: 11
j_call: TRBJ2-3
v_call: TRBV7-2
cdr3_aa: CASSFSTTQYF

cdr3_length: 17
j_call: TRBJ1-5
v_call: TRBV20-1
cdr3_aa: CSASKILAGDSNQPQHF

cdr3_length: 14
j_call: TRBJ2-5
v_call: TRBV7-9
cdr3_aa: CASSSGASQETQYF

cdr3_length: 16
j_call: TRBJ2-3
v_call: TRBV7-9
cdr3_aa: CASSPWTSPLGNTQYF

cdr3_length: 13
j_call: TRBJ1-4
v_call: TRBV12-3/TRBV12-4
cdr3_aa: CASSFGSNEKLFF

cdr3_length: 12
j_call: TRBJ2-5
v_call: TRBV29-1
cdr3_aa: CSVVHLEETQYF

cdr3_length: 15
j_call: TRBJ2-1
v_call: TRBV24-1
cdr3_aa: CATSDPDRVYNEQFF

cdr3_length: 16
j_call: TRBJ1-5
v_call: TRBV7-9
cdr3_aa: CASSLGTGSLFQPQHF

cdr3_length: 17
j_call: TRBJ2-3
v_call: TRBV10-3
cdr3_aa: CAISESSDGGGTDTQYF

cdr3_length: 12
j_call: NA
v_call: TRBV7-2
cdr3_aa: CASRHSDNEQFF

cdr3_length: 14
j_call: TRBJ1-1
v_call: TRBV2
cdr3_aa: CASSVKREGTEAFF

cdr3_length: 13
j_call: TRBJ2-3
v_call: TRBV2
cdr3_aa: CANSEESQDTQYF

cdr3_length: 14
j_call: TRBJ1-4
v_call: TRBV7-9
cdr3_aa: CASSRTAGNEKLFF

cdr3_length: 14
j_call: TRBJ1-1
v_call: TRBV7-8
cdr3_aa: CASSLGTGWTEAFF

cdr3_length: 11
j_call: TRBJ2-7
v_call: TRBV11-3
cdr3_aa: CASSLTGSQYF

cdr3_length: 14
j_call: TRBJ2-5
v_call: TRBV7-2
cdr3_aa: CASRVGGNQETQYF

cdr3_length: 14
j_call: TRBJ2-5
v_call: TRBV7-9
cdr3_aa: CASSLDLAWETQYF

cdr3_length: 13
j_call: TRBJ2-3
v_call: TRBV2
cdr3_aa: CASSAQTVDTQYF

cdr3_length: 15
j_call: TRBJ2-3
v_call: TRBV20-1
cdr3_aa: CSAPGGQGKEDTQYF

cdr3_length: 10
j_call: TRBJ1-4
v_call: TRBV20-1
cdr3_aa: CSARSAGLFF

cdr3_length: 16
j_call: TRBJ2-1
v_call: TRBV3-1
cdr3_aa: CASSQVSSAINNEQFF

cdr3_length: 14
j_call: TRBJ2-7
v_call: TRBV7-3
cdr3_aa: CASSPDSTWNEQYF

cdr3_length: 14
j_call: TRBJ2-5
v_call: TRBV4-2
cdr3_aa: CASGQQGATETQYF

cdr3_length: 15
j_call: TRBJ2-1
v_call: TRBV3-1
cdr3_aa: CASNQGASYSGEQFF

cdr3_length: 15
j_call: TRBJ2-4
v_call: TRBV5-1
cdr3_aa: CASSSEQRAKNIQYF

cdr3_length: 13
j_call: TRBJ2-7
v_call: TRBV20-1
cdr3_aa: CSARDGLVDEQYF

cdr3_length: 14
j_call: TRBJ1-1
v_call: TRBV19
cdr3_aa: CASSIGTVNTEAFF

cdr3_length: 17
j_call: TRBJ2-1
v_call: TRBV11-2
cdr3_aa: CASSPTRTSGTYNEQFF

cdr3_length: 14
j_call: TRBJ1-4
v_call: TRBV12-3/TRBV12-4
cdr3_aa: CASSLGQGGGKLFF

cdr3_length: 14
j_call: TRBJ2-7
v_call: TRBV3-1
cdr3_aa: CASSQGPLWYEQYF

cdr3_length: 15
j_call: TRBJ2-3
v_call: TRBV10-3
cdr3_aa: CAIRGGNQDTDTQYF

cdr3_length: 15
j_call: TRBJ2-1
v_call: TRBV15
cdr3_aa: CATSRDGREYNEQFF

cdr3_length: 20
j_call: NA
v_call: TRBV12-5
cdr3_aa: CASGLILTPGQGARDNEQFF

cdr3_length: 15
j_call: TRBJ2-5
v_call: TRBV7-8
cdr3_aa: CASSLERADQETQYF

cdr3_length: 15
j_call: TRBJ2-5
v_call: TRBV15
cdr3_aa: CATSRDPAGQETQYF

cdr3_length: 12
j_call: NA
v_call: TRBV10-3
cdr3_aa: CAGTGGGTEQFF

cdr3_length: 12
j_call: TRBJ1-4
v_call: TRBV7-9
cdr3_aa: CASSSGQVRLFF

cdr3_length: 12
j_call: TRBJ2-7
v_call: TRBV25-1
cdr3_aa: CASTHREHEQYF

cdr3_length: 12
j_call: TRBJ1-5
v_call: TRBV3-1
cdr3_aa: CASSQGSQPQHF

cdr3_length: 16
j_call: TRBJ2-5
v_call: TRBV12-3/TRBV12-4
cdr3_aa: CASSSRTGSFQETQYF

cdr3_length: 15
j_call: TRBJ2-6
v_call: TRBV18
cdr3_aa: CASSSGFAGANVLTF

cdr3_length: 14
j_call: TRBJ2-5
v_call: TRBV12-3/TRBV12-4
cdr3_aa: CASSFGGGSETQYF

cdr3_length: 15
j_call: TRBJ2-5
v_call: TRBV7-2
cdr3_aa: CASSFRWGAQETQYF

cdr3_length: 14
j_call: TRBJ2-4
v_call: TRBV21-1
cdr3_aa: CASSPTRAKNIQYF

cdr3_length: 15
j_call: TRBJ1-5
v_call: TRBV6-2/TRBV6-3
cdr3_aa: CASSSRGDRVKPQHF